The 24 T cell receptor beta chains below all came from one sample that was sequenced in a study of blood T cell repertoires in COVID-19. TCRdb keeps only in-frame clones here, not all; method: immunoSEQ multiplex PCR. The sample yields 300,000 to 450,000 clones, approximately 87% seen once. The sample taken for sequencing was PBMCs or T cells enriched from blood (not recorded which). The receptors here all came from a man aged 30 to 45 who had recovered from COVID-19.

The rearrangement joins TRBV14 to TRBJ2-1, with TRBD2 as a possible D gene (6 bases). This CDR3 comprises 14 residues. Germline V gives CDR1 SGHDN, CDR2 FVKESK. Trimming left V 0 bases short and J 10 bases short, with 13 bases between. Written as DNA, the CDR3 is TGTGCCAGCAGCCAAGACCGGACTATAGAGGAGCAGTTCTTC. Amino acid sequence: CASSQDRTIEEQFF. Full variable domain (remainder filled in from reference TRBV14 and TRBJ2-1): EAGVTQFPSHSVIEKGQTVTLRCDPISGHDNLYWYRRVMGKEIKFLLHFVKESKQDESGMPNNRFLAERTGGTYSTLKVQPAELEDSGVYFCASSQDRTIEEQFFGPGTRLTVL.

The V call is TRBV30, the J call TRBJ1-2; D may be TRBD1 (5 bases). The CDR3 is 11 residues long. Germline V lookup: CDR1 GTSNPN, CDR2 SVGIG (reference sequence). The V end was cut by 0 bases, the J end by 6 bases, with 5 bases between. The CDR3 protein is CAWSVGDGYTF. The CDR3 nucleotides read TGTGCCTGGAGTGTAGGGGATGGCTACACCTTC.

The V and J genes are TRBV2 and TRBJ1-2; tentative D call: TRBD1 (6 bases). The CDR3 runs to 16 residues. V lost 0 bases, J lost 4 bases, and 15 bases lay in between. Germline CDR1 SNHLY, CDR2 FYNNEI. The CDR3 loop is CASSEAVDSKTYGYTF. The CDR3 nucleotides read TGTGCCAGCAGTGAAGCGGTGGACAGCAAAACCTATGGCTACACCTTC.

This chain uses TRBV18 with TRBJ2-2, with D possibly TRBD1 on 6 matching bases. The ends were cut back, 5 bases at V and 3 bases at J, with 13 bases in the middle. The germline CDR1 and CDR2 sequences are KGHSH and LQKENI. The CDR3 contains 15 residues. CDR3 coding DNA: TGTGCCAGCTCAGAACAGGGCTACGACACCGGGGAGCTGTTTTTT. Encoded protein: CASSEQGYDTGELFF.

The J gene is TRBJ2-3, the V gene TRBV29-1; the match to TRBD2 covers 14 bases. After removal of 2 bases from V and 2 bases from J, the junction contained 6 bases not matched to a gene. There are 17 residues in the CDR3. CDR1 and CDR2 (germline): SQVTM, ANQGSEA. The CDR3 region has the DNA TGCAGCGTTGAACTCCGGACTAGCGGGGGGACCACAGATACGCAGTATTTT. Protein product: CSVELRTSGGTTDTQYF.

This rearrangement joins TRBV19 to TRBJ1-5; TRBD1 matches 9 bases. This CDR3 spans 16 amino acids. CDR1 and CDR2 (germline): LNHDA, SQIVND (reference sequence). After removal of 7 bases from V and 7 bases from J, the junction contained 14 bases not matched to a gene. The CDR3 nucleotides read TGTGCCAGTACAGCAGGGACAGGGCAGGTTGGACAGCCCCAGCATTTT. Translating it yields CASTAGTGQVGQPQHF.

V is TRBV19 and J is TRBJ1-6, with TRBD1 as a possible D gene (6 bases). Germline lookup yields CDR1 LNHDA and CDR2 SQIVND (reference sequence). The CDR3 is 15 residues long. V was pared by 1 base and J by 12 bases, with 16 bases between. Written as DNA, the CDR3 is TGTGCCAGTAGTATAGCGGACAGCGCGTTGGGACCCCTCCACTTT. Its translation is CASSIADSALGPLHF.

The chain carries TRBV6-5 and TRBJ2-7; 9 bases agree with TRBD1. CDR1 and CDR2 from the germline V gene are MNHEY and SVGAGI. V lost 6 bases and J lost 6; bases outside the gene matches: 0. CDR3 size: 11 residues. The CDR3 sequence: CASRDRGEQYF. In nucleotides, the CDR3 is TGTGCCAGCAGGGACAGGGGCGAGCAGTACTTC.

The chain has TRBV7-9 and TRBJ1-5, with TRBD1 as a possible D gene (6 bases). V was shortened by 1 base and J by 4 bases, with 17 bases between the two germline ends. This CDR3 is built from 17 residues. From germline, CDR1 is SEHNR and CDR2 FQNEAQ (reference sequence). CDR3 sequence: CASSLGAGDPRNQPQHF. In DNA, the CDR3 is TGTGCCAGCAGCTTAGGGGCAGGGGACCCTCGTAATCAGCCCCAGCATTTT.

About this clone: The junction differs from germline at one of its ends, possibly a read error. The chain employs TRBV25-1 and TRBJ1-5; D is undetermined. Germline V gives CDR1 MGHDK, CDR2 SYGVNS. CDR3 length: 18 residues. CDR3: CASTEHRREFYSNQPQHF. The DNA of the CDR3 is TGTGCCAGCACTGAACACCGCCGGGAGTTTTATAGCAATCAGCCCCAGCATTTT.

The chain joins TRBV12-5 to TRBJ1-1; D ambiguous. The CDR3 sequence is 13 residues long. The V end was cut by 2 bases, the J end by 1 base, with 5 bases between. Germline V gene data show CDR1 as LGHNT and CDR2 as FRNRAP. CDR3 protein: CASGLPGNTEAFF. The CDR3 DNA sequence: TGTGCTAGTGGTTTGCCAGGGAACACTGAAGCTTTCTTT.

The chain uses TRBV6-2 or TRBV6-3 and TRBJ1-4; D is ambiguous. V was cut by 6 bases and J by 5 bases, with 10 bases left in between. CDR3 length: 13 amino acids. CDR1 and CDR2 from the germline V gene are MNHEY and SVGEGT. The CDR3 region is CASRPGPNEKLFF. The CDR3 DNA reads TGTGCCAGCAGACCTGGCCCGAATGAAAAACTGTTTTTT.

The CDR3 region is CASSQGTQRGGQETQYF. The CDR3 region has the DNA TGCGCCAGCAGCCAAGGTACCCAGCGGGGGGGGCAAGAGACCCAGTACTTC. V gene TRBV4-1 combines with J gene TRBJ2-5; 10 bases line up with TRBD2. This CDR3 has 17 residues. Germline values: CDR1 MGHRA, CDR2 YSYEKL. V dropped 1 base and J dropped 2; count of bases not matched to a gene: 7.

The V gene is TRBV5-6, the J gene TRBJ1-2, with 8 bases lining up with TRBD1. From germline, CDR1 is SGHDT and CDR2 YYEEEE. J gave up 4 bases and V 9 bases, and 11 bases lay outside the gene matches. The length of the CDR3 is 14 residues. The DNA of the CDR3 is TGTGCCACCAGAGACAGGGGTTCGTCCTATGGCTACACCTTC. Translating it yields CATRDRGSSYGYTF.

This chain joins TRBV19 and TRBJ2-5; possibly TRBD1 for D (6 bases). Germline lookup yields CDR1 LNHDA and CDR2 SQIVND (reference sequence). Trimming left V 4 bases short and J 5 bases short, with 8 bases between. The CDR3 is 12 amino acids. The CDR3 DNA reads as TGTGCCAGTAGTACACAGGGTGAGACCCAGTACTTC. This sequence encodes CASSTQGETQYF.

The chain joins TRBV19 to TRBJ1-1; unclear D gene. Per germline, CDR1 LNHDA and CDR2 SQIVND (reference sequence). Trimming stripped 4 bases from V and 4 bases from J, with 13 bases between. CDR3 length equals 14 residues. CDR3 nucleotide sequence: TGTGCCAGTAGTACCTCAGCGGGTCGCACTGAAGCTTTCTTT. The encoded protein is CASSTSAGRTEAFF.

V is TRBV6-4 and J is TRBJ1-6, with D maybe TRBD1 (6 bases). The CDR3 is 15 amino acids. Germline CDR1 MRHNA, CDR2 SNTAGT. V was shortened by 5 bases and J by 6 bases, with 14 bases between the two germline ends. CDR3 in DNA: TGTGCCAGCAGTAGAAACAGGGTTGGTAATTCACCCCTCCACTTT. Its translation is CASSRNRVGNSPLHF.

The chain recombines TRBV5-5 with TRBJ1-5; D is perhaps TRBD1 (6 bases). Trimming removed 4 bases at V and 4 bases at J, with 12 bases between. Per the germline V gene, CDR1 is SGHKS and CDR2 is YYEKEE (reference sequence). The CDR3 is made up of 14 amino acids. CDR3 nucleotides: TGTGCCAGCAGCACCGGGACACAAAATCAGCCCCAGCATTTT. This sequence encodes CASSTGTQNQPQHF.

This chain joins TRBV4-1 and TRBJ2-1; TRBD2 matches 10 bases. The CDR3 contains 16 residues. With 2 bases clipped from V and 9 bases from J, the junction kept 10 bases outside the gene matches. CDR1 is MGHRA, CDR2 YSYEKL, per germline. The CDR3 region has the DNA TGCGCCAGCAGCCAAAACGGGAAAGCGGGGGGGACTGAGCAGTTCTTC. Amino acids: CASSQNGKAGGTEQFF.

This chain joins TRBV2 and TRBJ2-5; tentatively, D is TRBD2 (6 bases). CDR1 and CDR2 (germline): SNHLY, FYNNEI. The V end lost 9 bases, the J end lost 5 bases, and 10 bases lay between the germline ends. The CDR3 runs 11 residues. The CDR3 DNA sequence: TGTGCCAGTGGGGGGAGGGAGACCCAGTACTTC. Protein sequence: CASGGRETQYF.

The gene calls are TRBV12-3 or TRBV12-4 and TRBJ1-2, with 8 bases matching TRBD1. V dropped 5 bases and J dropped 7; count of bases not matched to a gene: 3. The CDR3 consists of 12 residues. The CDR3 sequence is CASSRGQGGYTF. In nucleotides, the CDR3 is TGTGCCAGCAGTCGAGGACAGGGTGGCTACACCTTC.

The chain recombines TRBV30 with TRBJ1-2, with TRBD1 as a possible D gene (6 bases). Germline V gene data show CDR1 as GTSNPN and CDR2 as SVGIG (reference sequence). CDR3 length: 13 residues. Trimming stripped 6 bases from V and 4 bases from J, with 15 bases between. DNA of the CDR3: TGTGCCTGCACACCGACAGGCCCCTATGGCTACACCTTC. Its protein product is CACTPTGPYGYTF. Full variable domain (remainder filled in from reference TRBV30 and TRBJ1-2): SQTIHQWPATLVQPVGSPLSLECTVEGTSNPNLYWYRQAAGRGLQLLFYSVGIGQISSEVPQNLSASRPQDRQFILSSKKLLLSDSGFYLCACTPTGPYGYTFGSGTRLTVV.

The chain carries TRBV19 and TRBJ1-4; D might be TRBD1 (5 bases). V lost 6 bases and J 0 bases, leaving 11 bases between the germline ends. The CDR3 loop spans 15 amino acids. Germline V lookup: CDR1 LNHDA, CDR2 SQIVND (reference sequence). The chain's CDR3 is CASRSWGATNEKLFF. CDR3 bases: TGTGCCAGTAGATCGTGGGGGGCAACTAATGAAAAACTGTTTTTT.

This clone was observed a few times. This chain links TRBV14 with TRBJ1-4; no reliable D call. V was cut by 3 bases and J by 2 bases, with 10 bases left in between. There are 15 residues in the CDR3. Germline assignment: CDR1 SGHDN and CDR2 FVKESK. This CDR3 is CASSHGGTTNEKLFF. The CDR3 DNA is TGTGCCAGCAGCCATGGAGGCACCACTAATGAAAAACTGTTTTTT.